This TCR beta chain stems from a study of cytomegalovirus exposure and HLA in healthy donors. This clone was detected once. Its antigen remains unknown. In the PCR, 60 Vbeta and 13 Jbeta primers were used. This table comes from immunoSEQ multiplex PCR, and its TCRdb copy is limited to in-frame clones, with some not included. The data show 200,000 to 250,000 clones, approximately 88% seen once. The study's findings and limits: TCR beta sequences reportedly predicted most subjects' HLA-A and HLA-B alleles accurately. Equally common other TCR beta chains were less clonally expanded than HLA-associated ones, a later analysis found. In vitro testing confirmed a few CMV-associated chains as specific for CMV antigens. In a later analysis, TCR beta V- and J-gene trimming showed a link to a missense DCLRE1C variant.

CDR1 and CDR2 (germline): SNHLY, FYNNEI. This CDR3 contains 14 residues. Trimming took 5 bases from V and 1 from J, leaving 11 bases between them. The sequence derives from a boy aged 2 to 10 in good health and CMV-seronegative. Sample: PBMCs. The chain combines TRBV2 with TRBJ1-2; possibly TRBD1 for D (6 bases). CDR3 protein: CASSRTALNYGYTF. The CDR3 DNA is TGTGCCAGCAGTCGGACAGCTCTTAACTATGGCTACACCTTC.